The entry below describes one T cell receptor (beta chain). Its specificity is not known. The sample belongs to a study of long-term antiretroviral therapy in people with HIV. A minimum of one pre-ART and two post-ART PBMC samples existed for each donor. Study-level findings and limits: Across all time points, the repertoire was dominated by clones that expanded before ART. Versus controls, repertoires in people with HIV had narrower CDR3 length ranges. An increase in diversity followed ART, yet levels stayed below transplant donor controls.

Investigators performed immunoSEQ version v3.0 at survey level. TCRdb's copy holds only in-frame clones and misses some; the assay was immunoSEQ multiplex PCR. The sample contains around 43,000 clones, roughly 93% of which appear only once. Per germline, CDR1 SGHDT and CDR2 YYEEEE. Trimming cost V 3 bases and J 1 base, with 10 bases left between them. The CDR3 is made up of 14 amino acids. The V call is TRBV5-6, the J call TRBJ1-1; D gene unclear. The sequence derives from a young man with HIV. The sequences come from unsorted PBMCs, collected around 9.2 years after starting antiretroviral therapy. CDR3 residues: CASSYLMTNTEAFF. The CDR3 DNA reads as TGTGCCAGCAGCTATCTGATGACGAACACTGAAGCTTTCTTT.